This T cell receptor beta chain was obtained from a study of shared clonotypes between healthy human individuals (dated by TCRdb to the early 2020s). Context from the whole study: The cohort included a few men and two women between 18 and 49 years of age. For each donor, CD4 naive and CD4 memory were each run on three plates, CD8 naive on two plates, and CD8 memory on one plate. To estimate repertoire size and how much clonotype sharing occurs between individuals, the study deeply sequenced the blood TCR repertoires of several healthy adults. Different laboratories and diverse techniques were used to prepare libraries and sequence TCR repertoires, to increase sequencing depth and limit assay-specific biases. Per donor, leukapheresis produced somewhere between about 0.94 and 8.9 billion PBMCs.

The donors were healthy, HIV-negative adults with no recently reported acute infections or vaccinations. Only Caucasian adults living in Nashville, Tennessee, USA were represented among the donors. Magnetic negative selection was used to enrich CD4+ T cells, after which naive cells were positively selected on CD45RA and the negative fraction became the memory subset. Blood was obtained by leukapheresis, after which PBMCs were separated by Ficoll-Histopaque density gradient centrifugation and cryopreserved in liquid nitrogen vapor phase. Analytical flow cytometry was used to check the purity and quantity of each magnetically sorted T cell population. From each sorted fraction, genomic DNA was isolated and quantified by UV absorbance on a Nanodrop 2000c. With respect to this clone: Its antigen is not yet known. Base-call qualities are not available, and no considerably larger clone is one nucleotide away.

The germline V gene (reference sequence) specifies MNHEY as CDR1 and SMNVEV as CDR2. Trimming at the junction amounts to 5 bases on V and 3 bases on J, and the germline ends lie 13 bases apart. From cysteine to phenylalanine, the CDR3 is 15 amino acids long. CDR3 DNA only is kept here, 45 bases in frame from base 1. General conclusions and limits of the study: Rarefaction of sorted-subset datasets indicated incomplete sequencing despite the large sequencing depth. The small number of donors limited the genetic and exposure-history diversity represented. Clonotypes shared by all four sorted-subset donors showed higher generation probabilities than non-shared clonotypes. Sampling was restricted to blood, and TCR repertoires in tissue are likely to differ from TCR repertoires in blood. When a handful of donors were compared, the shared fraction of clonotypes was around 5% for naive CD4, more than 3% for naive CD8, 2.3% for memory CD4, and less than 0.5% for memory CD8. Estimated clonotype richness was generally larger for naive than for memory subsets. Pairwise subsampling led to the expectation that sequencing depth would affect the degree of clonotype sharing among donors.

TCR CDR3 regions were amplified from genomic DNA by multiplex PCR using the deep immunoSEQ assay. Extracted genomic DNA from each cell subset was distributed evenly across all wells of several immunoSEQ 96-well plates, and each plate was treated as a replicate. For sorted subsets, 200 to 250 ng of genomic DNA, equivalent to some 33,000 T cell genomes, went into each replicate PCR. Purified libraries were measured with a Qubit 3.0 fluorometer, size-checked on a Bioanalyzer 2100, and measured again with the KAPA Library Quantification kit. Every immunoSEQ 96-well plate was sequenced on a separate single-read 150-cycle Illumina NextSeq 550 flow cell. In the original analysis: The immunoSEQ output contained only junctional sequences without quality scores, so filtering could not match that applied to full-length reads. To assign V/J genes and CDR3, sequences were annotated against IMGT germline references using PyIR, a Python wrapper for IgBLAST v1.9. Reads with weak V/J assignments (E-value above 1e-6), missing CDR3, stop codons, out-of-frame junctions, or ambiguous translated residues were removed. V3J clonotypes were defined as sequences sharing an identical inferred V gene, J gene, and CDR3 amino acid sequence. The percentage overlap between two repertoires was calculated by dividing the number of shared unique clonotypes by the size of the smaller repertoire. Repertoire richness was assessed with RTK rarefaction, the Chao1 estimator, and Recon v2.1 estimates of unobserved clonotypes. Generation probabilities for all TCRbeta clonotypes obtained by the gDNA method from a handful of donors were computed using OLGA. The source is immuneACCESS, and TCRdb retained only in-frame sequences with V and J called. Part of the clones is not carried over; for the studies checked, unresolved V genes explain less than half of this, and the remainder is unexplained. V and J calls and clone size are those listed in that table; D and trimming were worked out from the DNA. The sample has 600,000 to 700,000 clones on record, roughly 72% of them singletons. The biggest ten clones account for 1.5% to 2% of the sample.

This clonotype was obtained from a woman aged 25 to 45 in good health. Sample: memory CD4+ T cells sorted from blood. The sample's cell subset or site label, in plain terms: CD45RA-negative fraction. The chain is encoded by TRBV27 joined to TRBJ1-4, with no confidently assigned D gene. The sequenced DNA is TGTGCCAGCAGTCCAATAAGACCGGCTAATGAAAAACTGTTTTTT. Its coded protein is CASSPIRPANEKLFF.